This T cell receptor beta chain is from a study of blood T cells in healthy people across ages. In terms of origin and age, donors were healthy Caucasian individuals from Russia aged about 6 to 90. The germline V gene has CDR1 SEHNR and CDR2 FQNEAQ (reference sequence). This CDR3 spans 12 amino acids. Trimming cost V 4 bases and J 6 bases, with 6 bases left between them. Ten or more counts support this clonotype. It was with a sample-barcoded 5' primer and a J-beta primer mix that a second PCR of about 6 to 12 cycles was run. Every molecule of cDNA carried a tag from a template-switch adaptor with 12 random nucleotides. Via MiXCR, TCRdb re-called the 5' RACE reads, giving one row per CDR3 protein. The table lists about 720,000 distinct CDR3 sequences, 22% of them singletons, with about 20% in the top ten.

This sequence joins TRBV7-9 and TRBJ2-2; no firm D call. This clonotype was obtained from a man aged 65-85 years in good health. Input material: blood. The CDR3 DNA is TGTGCCAGCAGCTCGCCCCCCGGGGAGCTGTTTTTT. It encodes CASSSPPGELFF.